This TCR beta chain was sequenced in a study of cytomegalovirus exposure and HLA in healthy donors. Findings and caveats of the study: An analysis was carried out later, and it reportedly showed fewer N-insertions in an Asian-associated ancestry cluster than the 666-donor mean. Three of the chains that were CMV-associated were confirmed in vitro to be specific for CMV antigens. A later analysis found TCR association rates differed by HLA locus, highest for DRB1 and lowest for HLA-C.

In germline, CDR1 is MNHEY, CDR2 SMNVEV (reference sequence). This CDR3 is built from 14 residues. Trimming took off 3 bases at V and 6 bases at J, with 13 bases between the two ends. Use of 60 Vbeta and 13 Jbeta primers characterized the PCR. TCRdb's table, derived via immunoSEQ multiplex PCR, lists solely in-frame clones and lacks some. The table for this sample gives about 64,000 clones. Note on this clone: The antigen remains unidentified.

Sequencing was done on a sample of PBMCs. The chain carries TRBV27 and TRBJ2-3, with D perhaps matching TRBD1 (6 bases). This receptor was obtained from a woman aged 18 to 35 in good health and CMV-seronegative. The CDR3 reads CASSLWGPPDTQYF. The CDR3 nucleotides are TGTGCCAGCAGTTTGTGGGGGCCCCCGGATACGCAGTATTTT.